A selection of T cell receptor beta chains follows, all from one sample in a study of blood T cell repertoires in COVID-19. The assay was immunoSEQ multiplex PCR, and TCRdb's table has in-frame clones only and misses some. The data contain 250,000 or so clones, around 88% of them singletons. The sample taken for sequencing was PBMCs or T cells enriched from blood (not recorded which). Every receptor here comes from a man aged 40-49 years who had recovered from COVID-19. Both conserved end residues are part of each CDR3. D genes are given only for firm matches. Not every row has a clone size; where given, it reads once, few, many or a size class.

v_gene,abundance,j_gene,d_gene,CDR3aa,CDR3nt
TRBV19,.,TRBJ1-1,.,CASSIILLELMNTEAFF,TGTGCCAGTAGTATAATCCTGTTGGAGCTAATGAACACTGAAGCTTTCTTT
TRBV28,.,TRBJ1-5,.,CASSLPTGSGQPQHF,TGTGCCAGCAGTTTGCCAACAGGGTCCGGGCAGCCCCAGCATTTT
TRBV18,.,TRBJ1-4,TRBD1,CASSPSGTGLNEKLFF,TGTGCCAGCTCACCAAGCGGGACAGGGTTAAATGAAAAACTGTTTTTT
TRBV5-4,.,TRBJ2-7,TRBD1,CASSLIGTGLREQYF,TGTGCCAGCAGCTTAATCGGGACAGGGTTAAGGGAGCAGTACTTC
TRBV12-5,.,TRBJ1-3,.,CASGGTNGDTIYF,TGTGCTAGTGGAGGGACAAACGGGGACACCATATATTTT
TRBV6-5,.,TRBJ1-5,TRBD1,CASSYDGQGGQPQHF,TGTGCCAGCAGTTACGATGGACAGGGAGGTCAGCCCCAGCATTTT
TRBV6-6,.,TRBJ1-6,.,CASSYSRGSVNSPLHF,TGTGCCAGCAGTTACTCGCGGGGCTCGGTAAATTCACCCCTCCACTTT
TRBV7-3,.,TRBJ2-1,.,CASSPRTGGGSYEQFF,TGTGCCAGCAGCCCCAGAACAGGGGGGGGTTCGTATGAGCAGTTCTTC
TRBV9,.,TRBJ2-6,.,CASSPRVRPTLSGANVLTF,TGTGCCAGCAGCCCTCGGGTAAGGCCTACCTTATCTGGGGCCAACGTCCTGACTTTC
TRBV28,.,TRBJ2-2,TRBD1,CASSPDRVGTGELFF,TGTGCCAGCAGTCCGGACAGGGTGGGCACCGGGGAGCTGTTTTTT
TRBV5-1,.,TRBJ2-7,.,CASSLDLVRFYEQYF,TGCGCCAGCAGCCTCGACTTGGTACGGTTCTACGAGCAGTACTTC
TRBV18,.,TRBJ2-1,.,CASSPPELNNEQFF,TGTGCCAGCTCACCGCCCGAACTTAACAATGAGCAGTTCTTC
TRBV11-2,.,TRBJ1-5,.,CASSTGPNQPQHF,TGTGCCAGCAGTACAGGGCCCAATCAGCCCCAGCATTTT
TRBV19,.,TRBJ1-1,.,CASSFSQGVVGTEAFF,TGTGCCAGTAGTTTCTCCCAAGGGGTCGTGGGCACTGAAGCTTTCTTT
TRBV4-2,.,TRBJ2-6,TRBD2,CASSQDFSGSSGANVLTF,TGTGCCAGCAGCCAAGATTTTAGCGGGAGTTCTGGGGCCAACGTCCTGACTTTC
TRBV5-1,.,TRBJ1-2,TRBD1,CASSSGTGLQGGYTF,TGCGCCAGCAGCTCGGGGACAGGTCTTCAGGGGGGCTACACCTTC
TRBV6-2/TRBV6-3,.,TRBJ2-7,.,CASSSSDYRAYEQYF,TGTGCCAGCAGCTCCAGTGACTATCGGGCATACGAGCAGTACTTC
TRBV27,.,TRBJ2-6,.,CASSLGDFYSSGANVLTF,TGTGCCAGCAGTCTGGGGGACTTTTACAGCTCTGGGGCCAACGTCCTGACTTTC
TRBV18,.,TRBJ1-2,TRBD1,CASSPGRQGNDGYTF,TGTGCCAGCTCACCGGGCAGACAGGGGAACGATGGCTACACCTTC
TRBV5-6,.,TRBJ1-1,.,CASSFRQNTEAFF,TGTGCCAGCAGCTTCAGGCAGAACACTGAAGCTTTCTTT
TRBV19,.,TRBJ1-2,TRBD1,CAARDRSTNYGYTF,TGTGCCGCCCGGGACAGGTCGACTAACTATGGCTACACCTTC
TRBV19,.,TRBJ2-7,TRBD2,CASSIVNPSGSRSEQYF,TGTGCCAGTAGTATAGTTAATCCTAGCGGGAGTCGATCCGAGCAGTACTTC
TRBV28,few,TRBJ1-2,.,CASSFAGGQLGYTF,TGTGCCAGCAGTTTCGCGGGGGGTCAATTGGGCTACACCTTC
TRBV4-2,.,TRBJ2-1,TRBD2,CASSPMTSLNLNEQFF,TGTGCCAGCAGCCCGATGACTAGCTTGAATTTGAATGAGCAGTTCTTC
TRBV18,.,TRBJ2-1,TRBD1,CASSPIIPGQGVKNEQFF,TGTGCCAGCTCACCCATAATACCGGGACAGGGGGTGAAGAATGAGCAGTTCTTC
TRBV19,.,TRBJ1-4,TRBD1,CASSILPGQLNEKLFF,TGTGCCAGTAGTATCTTACCGGGACAGCTGAATGAAAAACTGTTTTTT
TRBV4-2,.,TRBJ1-2,.,CASSPRPGEFNYGYTF,TGTGCCAGCAGCCCCCGGCCAGGGGAATTTAACTATGGCTACACCTTC
TRBV2,.,TRBJ2-3,TRBD2,CASSRLAGATDTQYF,TGTGCCAGCAGCCGTCTAGCGGGAGCAACAGATACGCAGTATTTT
TRBV11-3,.,TRBJ2-7,.,CASSLGPPTLSYEQYF,TGTGCCAGCAGCTTAGGCCCTCCCACCCTATCCTACGAGCAGTACTTC
TRBV7-6,.,TRBJ1-3,TRBD1,CASSLTLDRGNTIYF,TGTGCCAGCAGCTTAACCCTGGACAGGGGAAACACCATATATTTT
TRBV4-1,.,TRBJ1-1,.,CASSDQTGLNTEAFF,TGCGCCAGCAGCGACCAGACAGGCCTGAACACTGAAGCTTTCTTT
TRBV19,once,TRBJ1-3,TRBD1,CASKAQGASSGNTIYF,TGTGCCAGTAAAGCGCAGGGGGCTTCCTCTGGAAACACCATATATTTT
TRBV18,.,TRBJ2-3,.,CASSPPSRVSTDTQYF,TGTGCCAGCTCACCACCGTCCAGGGTGAGCACAGATACGCAGTATTTT
TRBV27,.,TRBJ2-7,.,CASRPNFQGSYEQYF,TGTGCCAGCAGACCTAACTTCCAGGGCAGCTACGAGCAGTACTTC
TRBV15,.,TRBJ2-2,.,CATSRVQGSTPLRNTGELFF,TGTGCCACCAGCAGAGTTCAGGGCTCTACCCCACTAAGAAACACCGGGGAGCTGTTTTTT
TRBV20-1,.,TRBJ2-5,.,CSATTEETQYF,TGCAGTGCAACAACGGAGGAGACCCAGTACTTC
TRBV5-1,.,TRBJ2-6,TRBD1,CASSVDRVAGANVLTF,TGCGCCAGCAGCGTCGACAGGGTTGCTGGGGCCAACGTCCTGACTTTC
TRBV11-3,.,TRBJ2-2,TRBD1,CASSFGTGNTGELFF,TGTGCCAGCAGCTTCGGGACAGGGAACACCGGGGAGCTGTTTTTT
TRBV10-3,.,TRBJ2-5,TRBD1,CAISAGTGVETQYF,TGTGCCATCAGTGCGGGGACAGGGGTAGAGACCCAGTACTTC
TRBV29-1,.,TRBJ2-1,TRBD2,CSAPLTSGRALYNEQFF,TGCAGCGCCCCTTTGACTAGCGGGAGGGCCCTCTACAATGAGCAGTTCTTC
TRBV25-1,.,TRBJ1-6,TRBD1,CASSFRGRGISPLHF,TGTGCCAGCAGTTTCAGGGGGCGCGGGATTTCACCCCTCCACTTT
TRBV5-6,.,TRBJ1-1,TRBD1,CASSRGTAMYTEAFF,TGTGCCAGCAGCAGAGGGACAGCGATGTACACTGAAGCTTTCTTT
TRBV5-8,.,TRBJ2-3,TRBD2,CASSLVLIAGPIHAQYF,TGTGCCAGCAGCTTGGTACTCATAGCGGGACCCATCCATGCGCAGTATTTT
TRBV9,.,TRBJ2-6,TRBD1,CASSVTDRAGANVLTF,TGTGCCAGCAGCGTAACCGACAGGGCTGGGGCCAACGTCCTGACTTTC
TRBV10-2,.,TRBJ1-6,.,CASRAGSDNSPLHF,TGCGCCAGCAGGGCCGGGTCCGATAATTCACCCCTCCACTTT
TRBV5-4,.,TRBJ1-1,TRBD1,CASSLGDRGSRRTEAFF,TGTGCCAGCAGCTTGGGGGACAGGGGAAGTCGGCGCACTGAAGCTTTCTTT
TRBV2,.,TRBJ1-4,.,CASRRESEKLFF,TGTGCCAGCAGAAGAGAATCCGAAAAACTGTTTTTT
TRBV27,.,TRBJ1-6,TRBD1,CASSLWGTEDNSPLHF,TGTGCCAGCAGTTTATGGGGGACAGAGGATAATTCACCCCTCCACTTT
TRBV5-5,.,TRBJ2-3,TRBD2,CASSLYSSGATDTQYF,TGTGCCAGCAGCTTGTATTCTAGCGGGGCCACAGATACGCAGTATTTT
TRBV18,once,TRBJ1-2,TRBD1,CASSPDVTGYYGYTF,TGTGCCAGCTCACCTGATGTGACAGGGTACTATGGCTACACCTTC
TRBV7-2,.,TRBJ2-3,TRBD2,CASSFRTSGSLADTQYF,TGTGCCAGCAGCTTTCGGACTAGCGGGAGTTTGGCAGATACGCAGTATTTT
TRBV5-1,once,TRBJ2-7,.,CASSLVVADASYEQYF,TGCGCCAGCAGCTTGGTGGTAGCGGACGCATCCTACGAGCAGTACTTC
TRBV29-1,.,TRBJ2-7,.,CSVEQGSSYEQYF,TGCAGCGTTGAACAGGGGAGCTCCTACGAGCAGTACTTC
TRBV11-3,.,TRBJ1-4,TRBD1,CASSSRTGAFLPTNEKLFF,TGTGCCAGCAGCAGCCGGACAGGGGCCTTTCTTCCAACTAATGAAAAACTGTTTTTT
TRBV2,few,TRBJ1-2,.,CAGRTAYYGYTF,TGTGCCGGCAGGACAGCCTACTATGGCTACACCTTC